This TCR beta chain was profiled in a study of cytomegalovirus exposure and HLA in healthy donors. Regarding the study as a whole: Per a prior analysis, the majority of TCR beta V segments were productive roughly 90% or roughly 30% of the time. Some TCR beta chains (roughly 160 of them) were listed as cytomegalovirus-associated.

The PCR ran on 60 Vbeta and 13 Jbeta primers. This table comes from immunoSEQ multiplex PCR, and its TCRdb copy is limited to in-frame clones, with some not included. There are around 250,000 clones in the sample; roughly 91% occur only once, and approximately 1.5% lies in the top ten. A remark on this clone: Antigen: not known.

The CDR3 consists of 12 residues. V lost 6 bases to trimming and J lost 6 bases, with 13 bases between them. Looked up from germline, CDR1 is SGHNT and CDR2 is YYREEE (reference sequence). The TCR was taken from a girl aged 2 to 10 in good health and CMV-seronegative. Sequencing was carried out using PBMCs. This chain connects TRBV5-4 to TRBJ2-7, with a tentative D call TRBD1 (6 bases). CDR3 sequence: CASNLQGFEQYF. The CDR3 DNA follows: TGTGCCAGCAACTTACAGGGATTCGAGCAGTACTTC.